This T cell receptor beta chain was identified in a study of cytomegalovirus exposure and HLA in healthy donors. PCR was performed using 60 Vbeta and 13 Jbeta primers. Method: immunoSEQ multiplex PCR; TCRdb's copy keeps in-frame clones and lacks some. This sample contains about 20,000 clones. A word on this clone: Its specificity is unknown.

Trimming took off 2 bases at V and 8 bases at J, with 13 bases between the two ends. The CDR3 consists of 14 residues. Germline loops: CDR1 KGHSH, CDR2 LQKENI. Points from the study as a whole: DRB1 had the most TCR associations and HLA-C the fewest, a later analysis found, with rates varying by HLA locus. Cytomegalovirus-associated status was assigned to about 160 TCR beta chains.

The sequenced material came from PBMCs. The receptor comes from a man in his sixties in good health and CMV-seropositive. The chain is built from TRBV18 and TRBJ1-5, with D uncertain. The CDR3 region has the DNA TGTGCCAGCTCACCAGGACTGCCTCGAGAGCCCCAGCATTTT. This translates into CASSPGLPREPQHF.